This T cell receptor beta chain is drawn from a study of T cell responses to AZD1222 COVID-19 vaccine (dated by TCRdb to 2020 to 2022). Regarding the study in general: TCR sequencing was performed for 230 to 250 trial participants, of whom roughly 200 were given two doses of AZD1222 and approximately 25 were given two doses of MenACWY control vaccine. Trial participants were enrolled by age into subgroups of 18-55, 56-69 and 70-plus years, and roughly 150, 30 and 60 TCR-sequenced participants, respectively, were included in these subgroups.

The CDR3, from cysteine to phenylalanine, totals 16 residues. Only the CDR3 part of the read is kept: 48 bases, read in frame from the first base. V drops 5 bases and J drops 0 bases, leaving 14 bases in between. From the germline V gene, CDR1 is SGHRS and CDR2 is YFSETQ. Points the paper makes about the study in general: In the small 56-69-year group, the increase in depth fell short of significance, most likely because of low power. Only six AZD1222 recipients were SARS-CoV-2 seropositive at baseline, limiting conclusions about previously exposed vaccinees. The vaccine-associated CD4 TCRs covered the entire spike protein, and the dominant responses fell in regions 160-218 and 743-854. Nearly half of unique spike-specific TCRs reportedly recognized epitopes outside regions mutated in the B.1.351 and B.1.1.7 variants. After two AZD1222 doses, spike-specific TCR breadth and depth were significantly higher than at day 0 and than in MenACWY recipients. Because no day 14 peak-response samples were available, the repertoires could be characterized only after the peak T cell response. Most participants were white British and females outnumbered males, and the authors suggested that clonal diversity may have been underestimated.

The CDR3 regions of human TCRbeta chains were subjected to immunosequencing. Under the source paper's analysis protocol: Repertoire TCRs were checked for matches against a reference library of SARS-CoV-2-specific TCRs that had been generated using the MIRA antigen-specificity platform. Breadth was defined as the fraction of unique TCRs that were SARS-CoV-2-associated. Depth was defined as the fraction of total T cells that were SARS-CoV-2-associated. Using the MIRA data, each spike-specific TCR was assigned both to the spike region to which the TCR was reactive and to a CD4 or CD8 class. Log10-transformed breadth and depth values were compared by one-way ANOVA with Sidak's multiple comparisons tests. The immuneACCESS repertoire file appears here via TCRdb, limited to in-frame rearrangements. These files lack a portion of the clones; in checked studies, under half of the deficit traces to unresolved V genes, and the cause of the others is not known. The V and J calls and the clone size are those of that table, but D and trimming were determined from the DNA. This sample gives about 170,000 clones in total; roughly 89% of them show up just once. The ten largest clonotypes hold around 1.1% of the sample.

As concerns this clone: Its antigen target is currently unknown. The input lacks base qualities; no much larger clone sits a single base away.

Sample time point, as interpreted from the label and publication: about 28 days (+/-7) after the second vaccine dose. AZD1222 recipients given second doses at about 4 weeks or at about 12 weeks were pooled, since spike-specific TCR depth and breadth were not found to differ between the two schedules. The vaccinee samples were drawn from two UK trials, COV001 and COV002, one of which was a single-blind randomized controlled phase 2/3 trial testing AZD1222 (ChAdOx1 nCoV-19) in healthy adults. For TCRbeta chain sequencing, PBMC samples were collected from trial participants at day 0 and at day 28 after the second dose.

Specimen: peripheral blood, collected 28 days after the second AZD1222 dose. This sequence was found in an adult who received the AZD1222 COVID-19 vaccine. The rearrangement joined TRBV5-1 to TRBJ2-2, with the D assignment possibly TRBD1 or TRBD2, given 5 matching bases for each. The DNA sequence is TGCGCCAGCAGGGCTGCCGGGACCCCGAACACCGGGGAGCTGTTTTTT. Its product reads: CASRAAGTPNTGELFF.